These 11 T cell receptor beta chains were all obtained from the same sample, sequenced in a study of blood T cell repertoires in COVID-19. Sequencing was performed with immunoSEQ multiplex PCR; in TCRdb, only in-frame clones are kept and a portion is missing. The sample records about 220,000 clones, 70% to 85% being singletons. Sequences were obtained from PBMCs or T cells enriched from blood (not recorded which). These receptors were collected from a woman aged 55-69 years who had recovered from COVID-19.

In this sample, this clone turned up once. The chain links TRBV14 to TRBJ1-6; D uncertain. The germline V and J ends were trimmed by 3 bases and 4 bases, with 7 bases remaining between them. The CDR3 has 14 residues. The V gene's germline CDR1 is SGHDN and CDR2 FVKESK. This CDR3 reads CASSHEFYNSPLHF. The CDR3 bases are TGTGCCAGCAGCCACGAGTTTTATAATTCACCCCTCCACTTT. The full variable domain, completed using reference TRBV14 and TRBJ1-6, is EAGVTQFPSHSVIEKGQTVTLRCDPISGHDNLYWYRRVMGKEIKFLLHFVKESKQDESGMPNNRFLAERTGGTYSTLKVQPAELEDSGVYFCASSHEFYNSPLHFGNGTRLTVT.

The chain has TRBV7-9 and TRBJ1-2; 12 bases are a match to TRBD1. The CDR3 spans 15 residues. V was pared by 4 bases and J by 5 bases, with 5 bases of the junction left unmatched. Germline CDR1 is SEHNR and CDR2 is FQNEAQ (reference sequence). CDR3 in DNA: TGTGCCAGCAGCTCGGGACAGGGGGCTATTTATGGCTACACCTTC. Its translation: CASSSGQGAIYGYTF. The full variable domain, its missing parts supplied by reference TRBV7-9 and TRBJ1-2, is DTGVSQNPRHKITKRGQNVTFRCDPISEHNRLYWYRQTLGQGPEFLTYFQNEAQLEKSRLLSDRFSAERPKGSFSTLEIQRTEQGDSAMYLCASSSGQGAIYGYTFGSGTRLTVV.

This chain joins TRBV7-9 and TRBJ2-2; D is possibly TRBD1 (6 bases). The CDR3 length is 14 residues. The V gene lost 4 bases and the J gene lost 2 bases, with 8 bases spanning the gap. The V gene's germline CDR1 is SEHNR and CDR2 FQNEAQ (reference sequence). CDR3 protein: CASSWTANTGELFF. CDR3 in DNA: TGTGCCAGCAGCTGGACAGCAAACACCGGGGAGCTGTTTTTT.

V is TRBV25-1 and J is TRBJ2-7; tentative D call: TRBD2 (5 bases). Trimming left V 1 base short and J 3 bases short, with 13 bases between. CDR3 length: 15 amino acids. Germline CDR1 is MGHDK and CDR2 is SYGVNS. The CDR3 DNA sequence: TGTGCCAGCAGTGAATTTCTCTACGGGAACTACGAGCAGTACTTC. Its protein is CASSEFLYGNYEQYF.

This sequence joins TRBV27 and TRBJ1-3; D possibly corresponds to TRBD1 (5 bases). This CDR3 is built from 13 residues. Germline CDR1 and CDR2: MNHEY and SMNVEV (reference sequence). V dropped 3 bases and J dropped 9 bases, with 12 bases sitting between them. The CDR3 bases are TGTGCCAGCAGTTTTTCAGGGATGAGCACCATATATTTT. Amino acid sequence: CASSFSGMSTIYF.

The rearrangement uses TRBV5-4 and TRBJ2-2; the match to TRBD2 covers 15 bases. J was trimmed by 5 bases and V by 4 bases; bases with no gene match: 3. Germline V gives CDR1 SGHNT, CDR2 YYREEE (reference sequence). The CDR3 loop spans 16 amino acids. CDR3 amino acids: CASSQGTSGRTGELFF. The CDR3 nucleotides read TGTGCCAGCAGCCAAGGGACTAGCGGGAGGACCGGGGAGCTGTTTTTT.

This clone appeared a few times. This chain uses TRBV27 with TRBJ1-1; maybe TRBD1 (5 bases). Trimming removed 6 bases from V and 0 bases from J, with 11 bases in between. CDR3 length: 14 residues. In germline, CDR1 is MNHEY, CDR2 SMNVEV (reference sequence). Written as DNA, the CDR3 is TGTGCCAGCAGGACGGGACTGATGAACACTGAAGCTTTCTTT. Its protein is CASRTGLMNTEAFF.

The CDR3 loop reads CASGLGISGSGYEQFF. The CDR3 DNA reads TGTGCTAGTGGTTTGGGGATAAGCGGGAGTGGGTATGAGCAGTTCTTC. The chain combines TRBV12-5 with TRBJ2-1, with 8 positions matching TRBD2. Looked up from germline, CDR1 is LGHNT and CDR2 is FRNRAP. The CDR3 contains 16 residues. Losses at the gene ends were 1 base for V and 8 bases for J; bases not matched to a gene: 10.

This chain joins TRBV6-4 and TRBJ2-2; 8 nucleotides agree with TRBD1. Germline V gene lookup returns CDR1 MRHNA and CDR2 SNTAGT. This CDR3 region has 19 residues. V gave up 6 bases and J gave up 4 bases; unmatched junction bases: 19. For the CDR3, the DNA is TGTGCCAGCAGAATTAATCGATACGACAGGGGTGGGTCCACCGGGGAGCTGTTTTTT. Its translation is CASRINRYDRGGSTGELFF.

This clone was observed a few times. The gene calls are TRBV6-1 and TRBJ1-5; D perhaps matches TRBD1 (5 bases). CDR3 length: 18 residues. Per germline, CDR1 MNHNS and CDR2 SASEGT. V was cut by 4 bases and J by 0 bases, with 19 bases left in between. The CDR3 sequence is CASSVVNPRTFSNQPQHF. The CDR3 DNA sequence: TGTGCCAGCAGTGTCGTTAACCCCCGGACATTTAGCAATCAGCCCCAGCATTTT.

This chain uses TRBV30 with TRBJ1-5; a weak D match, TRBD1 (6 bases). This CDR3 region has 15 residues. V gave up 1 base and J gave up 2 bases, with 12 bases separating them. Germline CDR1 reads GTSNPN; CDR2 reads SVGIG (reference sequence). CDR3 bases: TGTGCCTGGAGTGCCCTCCCAGGGGGCAATCAGCCCCAGCATTTT. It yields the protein CAWSALPGGNQPQHF. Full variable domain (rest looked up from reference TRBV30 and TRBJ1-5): SQTIHQWPATLVQPVGSPLSLECTVEGTSNPNLYWYRQAAGRGLQLLFYSVGIGQISSEVPQNLSASRPQDRQFILSSKKLLLSDSGFYLCAWSALPGGNQPQHFGDGTRLSIL.